This T cell receptor (beta chain) was found in a study of cytomegalovirus exposure and HLA in healthy donors. Study details: The early release's HLA-typed donors yielded tens of millions of unique TCRs.

Findings and caveats of the study: Later, an analysis showed that TCR beta chains associated with HLA were more clonally expanded than others that were equally common. A classifier reportedly called cytomegalovirus status with high sensitivity and specificity.

As concerns this clone: Antigen specificity is unknown.

The PCR was carried out with 60 Vbeta primers and 13 Jbeta primers. In the original analysis: The authors later counted about 80 million unique TCR beta chains, some 12 million of them shared. TCRdb's copy holds only in-frame clones and misses some; the assay was immunoSEQ multiplex PCR. V and J calls and clone size are those listed in that table; D and trimming were worked out from the DNA. The table lists about 190,000 clones, more than 70% of them singletons. Per the germline V gene, CDR1 is SGHKS and CDR2 is YYEKEE (reference sequence). Trimming removed 0 bases from V and 4 bases from J; junction bases left unmatched: 7. There are 16 residues in the CDR3.

This receptor was identified in a man aged 30-40 years in good health and CMV-seropositive. The specimen was PBMCs. V gene TRBV5-5 combines with J gene TRBJ1-5, with 7 positions matching TRBD1. The CDR3 coding sequence is TGTGCCAGCAGCTTGGGGGAGACAGGGAAAAATCAGCCCCAGCATTTT. It translates to CASSLGETGKNQPQHF. Together with reference TRBV5-5 and TRBJ1-5, the CDR3 gives the full variable domain: DAGVTQSPTHLIKTRGQQVTLRCSPISGHKSVSWYQQVLGQGPQFIFQYYEKEERGRGNFPDRFSARQFPNYSSELNVNALLLGDSALYLCASSLGETGKNQPQHFGDGTRLSIL.